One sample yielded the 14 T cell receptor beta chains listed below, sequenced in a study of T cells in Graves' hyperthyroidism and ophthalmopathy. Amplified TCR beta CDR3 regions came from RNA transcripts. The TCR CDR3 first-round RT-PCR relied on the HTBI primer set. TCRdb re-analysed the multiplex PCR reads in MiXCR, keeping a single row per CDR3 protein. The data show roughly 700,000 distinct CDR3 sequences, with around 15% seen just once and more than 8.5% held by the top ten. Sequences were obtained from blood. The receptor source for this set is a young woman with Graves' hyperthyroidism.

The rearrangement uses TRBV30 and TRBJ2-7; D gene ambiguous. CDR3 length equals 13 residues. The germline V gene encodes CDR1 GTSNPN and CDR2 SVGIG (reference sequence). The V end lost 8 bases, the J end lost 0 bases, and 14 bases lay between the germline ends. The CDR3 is CAGEQWDSYEQYF. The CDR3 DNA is TGTGCCGGGGAACAGTGGGACTCCTACGAGCAGTACTTC.

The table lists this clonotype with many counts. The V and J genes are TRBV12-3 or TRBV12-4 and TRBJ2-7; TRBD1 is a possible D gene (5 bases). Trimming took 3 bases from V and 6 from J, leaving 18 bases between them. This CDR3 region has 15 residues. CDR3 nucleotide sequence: TGTGCCAGCAGTTTTGCCCAGGGTGGTAGGGGCGAGCAGTACTTC. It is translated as CASSFAQGGRGEQYF.

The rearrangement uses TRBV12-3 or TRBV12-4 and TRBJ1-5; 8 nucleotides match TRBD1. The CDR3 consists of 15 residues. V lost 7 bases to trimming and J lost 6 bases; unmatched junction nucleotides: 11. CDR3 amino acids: CASTYTDRVGQPQHF. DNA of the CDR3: TGTGCCAGCACCTACACGGACAGGGTGGGTCAGCCCCAGCATTTT.

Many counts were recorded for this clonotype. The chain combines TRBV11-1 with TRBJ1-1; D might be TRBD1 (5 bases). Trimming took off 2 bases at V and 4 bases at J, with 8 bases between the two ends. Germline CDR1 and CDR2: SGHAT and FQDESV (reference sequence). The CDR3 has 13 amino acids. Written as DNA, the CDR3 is TGTGCCAGCAGCTTATCAGGGTTCACTGAAGCTTTCTTT. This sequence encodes CASSLSGFTEAFF.

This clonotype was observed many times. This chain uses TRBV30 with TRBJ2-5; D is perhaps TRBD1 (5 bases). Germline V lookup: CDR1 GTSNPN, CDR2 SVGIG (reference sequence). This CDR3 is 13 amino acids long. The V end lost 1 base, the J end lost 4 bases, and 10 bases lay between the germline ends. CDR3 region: CAWSAGLVETQYF. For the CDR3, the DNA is TGTGCCTGGAGTGCAGGGCTCGTAGAGACCCAGTACTTC.

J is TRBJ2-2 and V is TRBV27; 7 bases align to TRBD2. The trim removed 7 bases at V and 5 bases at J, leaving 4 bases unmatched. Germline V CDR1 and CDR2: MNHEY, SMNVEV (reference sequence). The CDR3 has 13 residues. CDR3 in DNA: TGTGCCAGCAAACGGGGAGGGACCGGGGAGCTGTTTTTT. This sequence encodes CASKRGGTGELFF.

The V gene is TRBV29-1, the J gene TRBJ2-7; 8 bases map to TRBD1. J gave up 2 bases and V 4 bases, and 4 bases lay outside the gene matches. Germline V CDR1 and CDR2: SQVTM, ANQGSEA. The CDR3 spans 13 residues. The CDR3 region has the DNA TGCAGCGTTGGGACAGGGAAAACCTACGAGCAGTACTTC. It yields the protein CSVGTGKTYEQYF.

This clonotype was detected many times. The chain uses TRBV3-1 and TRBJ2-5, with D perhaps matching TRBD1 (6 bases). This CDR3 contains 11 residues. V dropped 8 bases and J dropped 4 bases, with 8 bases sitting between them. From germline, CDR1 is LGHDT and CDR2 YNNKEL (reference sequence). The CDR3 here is CASEGVETQYF. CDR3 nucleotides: TGTGCCAGCGAGGGGGTAGAGACCCAGTACTTC.

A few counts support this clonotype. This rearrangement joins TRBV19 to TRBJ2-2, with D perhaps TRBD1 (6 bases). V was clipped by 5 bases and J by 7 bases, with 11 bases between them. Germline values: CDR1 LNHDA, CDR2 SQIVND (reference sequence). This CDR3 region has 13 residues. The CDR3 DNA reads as TGTGCCAGTAGTCACAGGGATGGCGGGGAGCTGTTTTTT. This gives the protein CASSHRDGGELFF.

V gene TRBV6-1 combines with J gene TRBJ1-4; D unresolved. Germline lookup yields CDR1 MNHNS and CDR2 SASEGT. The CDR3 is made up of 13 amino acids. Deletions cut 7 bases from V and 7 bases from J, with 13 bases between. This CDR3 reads CASTPLWSEKLFF. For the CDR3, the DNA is TGTGCCAGCACCCCCCTATGGAGTGAAAAACTGTTTTTT.

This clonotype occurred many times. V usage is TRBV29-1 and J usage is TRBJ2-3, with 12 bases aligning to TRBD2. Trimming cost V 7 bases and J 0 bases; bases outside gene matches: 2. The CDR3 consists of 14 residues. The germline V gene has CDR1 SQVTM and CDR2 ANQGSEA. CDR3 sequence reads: CSGGTSGSTDTQYF. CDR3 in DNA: TGCAGCGGGGGGACTAGCGGGAGCACAGATACGCAGTATTTT.

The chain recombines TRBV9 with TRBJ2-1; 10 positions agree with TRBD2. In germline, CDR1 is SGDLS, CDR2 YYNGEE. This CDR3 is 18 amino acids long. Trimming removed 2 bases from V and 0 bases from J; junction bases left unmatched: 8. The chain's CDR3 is CASSVSGGLAVSYNEQFF. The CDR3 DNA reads TGTGCCAGCAGCGTTTCAGGAGGACTAGCGGTCTCCTACAATGAGCAGTTCTTC.

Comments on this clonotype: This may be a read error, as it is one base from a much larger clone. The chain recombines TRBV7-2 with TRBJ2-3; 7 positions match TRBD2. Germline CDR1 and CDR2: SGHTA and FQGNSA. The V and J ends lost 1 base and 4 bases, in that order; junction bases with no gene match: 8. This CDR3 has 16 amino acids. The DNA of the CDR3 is TGTGCCAGCAGCTTAGAAGTACCGGGAGGCGCAGATACGCAGTATTTT. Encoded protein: CASSLEVPGGADTQYF. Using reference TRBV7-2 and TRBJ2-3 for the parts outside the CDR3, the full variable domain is GAGVSQSPSNKVTEKGKDVELRCDPISGHTALYWYRQSLGQGLEFLIYFQGNSAPDKSGLPSDRFSAERTGGSVSTLTIQRTQQEDSAVYLCASSLEVPGGADTQYFGPGTRLTVL.

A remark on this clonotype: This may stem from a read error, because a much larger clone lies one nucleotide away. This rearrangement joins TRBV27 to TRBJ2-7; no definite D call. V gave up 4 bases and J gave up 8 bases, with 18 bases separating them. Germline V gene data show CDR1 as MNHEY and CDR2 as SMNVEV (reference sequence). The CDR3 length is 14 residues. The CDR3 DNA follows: TGTGCCAGCAGTTCCGACCAGGAGACCCATAAGCAGTACTTC. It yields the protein CASSSDQETHKQYF.